This TCR beta chain was observed in a study of shared clonotypes between healthy human individuals. General observations from the study: Some clonotypes were shared by all four sorted-subset donors, while others were not shared. The non-shared ones had lower generation probabilities than the shared ones.

It was at deep level that the assay was run. Profiling relied on immunoSEQ multiplex PCR, and the TCRdb table lists in-frame clones only, not all of them. The table shows approximately 1.9 million clones, with roughly 93% occurring only once. This clone was seen only once. No antigen is known for it. Naive-designated CD8 cells lacked CD45RO, were positively enriched for CCR7, and omitted terminally differentiated effector memory CD45RA+ cells. Donors were healthy HIV-negative adults without recently reported acute infections or vaccinations. Donors were Caucasian adults residing in Nashville, Tennessee, USA. Sequences were obtained from naive CD8+ T cells from PBMCs. The clonotype was recovered from a man younger than 30 in good health. Some clones in this sample may be carry-over from other donors' samples.

As DNA, the CDR3 is TGTGCCAGCAGCTTAACCCTCGCAGGTGGTAGGGATACGCAGTATTTT. Translating gives CASSLTLAGGRDTQYF. The rearrangement links TRBV7-3 to TRBJ2-3; D gene ambiguous. This CDR3 is 16 amino acids long. Deletions cut 0 bases from V and 6 bases from J, with 16 bases between. From germline, CDR1 is SGHTA and CDR2 FQGTGA.